A selection of T cell receptor beta chains follows, all from one sample in a study of cytomegalovirus exposure and HLA in healthy donors. The repertoire was sequenced with immunoSEQ multiplex PCR; TCRdb's copy has only in-frame clones and lacks some. The sample has about 130,000 clones, 70% to 80% seen once. Sample: PBMCs. All receptors derive from a man between 50 and 59 years old in good health and CMV-seronegative. Each CDR3 is given without its conserved first and last residue. Each record gives: V gene, D gene, J gene, CDR3 protein. The D gene is left open where the match is weak.

TRBV5-1	TRBD1	TRBJ1-2	ASSQDRELYGYT
TRBV2	TRBD1	TRBJ2-3	ATKDRGGTDTQY
TRBV18	TRBD1	TRBJ2-2	ASSPDRVNTGELF
TRBV7-9	.	TRBJ2-7	ASSLDFAGSYEQY
TRBV7-2	TRBD2	TRBJ2-2	ASSFPSGLWELF
TRBV4-1	.	TRBJ2-2	ASSLNLFRGMDTGELF
TRBV28	TRBD2	TRBJ2-5	ASKSGGNHQETQY
TRBV28	TRBD2	TRBJ2-5	ASSEAGALRETQY
TRBV6-1	TRBD1	TRBJ1-5	ASVSGTGGVQPQH
TRBV28	TRBD1	TRBJ2-3	ASRRTGGTDTQY
TRBV19	TRBD1	TRBJ1-2	ASSTTGGGGYGYT
TRBV5-4	.	TRBJ1-1	ASSPDSHRCEAF
TRBV6-6	.	TRBJ2-5	ASSPAGVAQGETQY
TRBV9	TRBD2	TRBJ2-5	ASSESGGAQETQY
TRBV28	TRBD1	TRBJ1-1	ASSWGQGRANTEAF
TRBV4-1	.	TRBJ1-1	ASSQGVKGGGTEAF
TRBV27	TRBD1	TRBJ1-1	ASSLRDRGLTEAF
TRBV28	.	TRBJ1-3	ASGTGFGNTIY
TRBV21-1	.	TRBJ1-2	ASSKLPGQGKNDGYT
TRBV7-2	TRBD2	TRBJ2-1	ASSFGLAGGDNEQF
TRBV29-1	TRBD2	TRBJ2-2	SIAGGEAGELF
TRBV10-3	TRBD1	TRBJ1-1	AIRPGQGAVGTEAF
TRBV28	.	TRBJ1-5	ASTPGGESNQPQH
TRBV7-9	.	TRBJ2-7	SSTLDYEQY
TRBV9	TRBD1	TRBJ1-2	ASSTRGTGGYGYT
TRBV5-5	.	TRBJ2-3	ASSLLGRVWTDTQY
TRBV10-3	TRBD1	TRBJ1-6	AISGTGTVNSPLH
TRBV5-1	.	TRBJ1-1	ASSLGGGWEAF
TRBV9	.	.	ASSVGQGTYEQY
TRBV18	.	TRBJ1-1	ASSPQRYGNTEAF
TRBV6-1	.	TRBJ2-5	ASSVPGQETQY
TRBV6-6	TRBD2	TRBJ2-3	ASSYSQAGGTDTQY
TRBV4-1	.	TRBJ2-2	ASSRGEGANTGELF
TRBV9	.	TRBJ1-3	ASSATGSSGNTIY
TRBV27	.	TRBJ1-2	ASSLKQNNYGYT
TRBV28	TRBD1	TRBJ2-5	ASSPGQGAIETQY
TRBV6-5	.	TRBJ1-3	ASSPAGGAGNTIY
TRBV6-1	.	TRBJ2-4	ASSELGGGAGNIQY
TRBV7-6	.	TRBJ2-2	ASSPLPPGIPNTEELF
TRBV9	TRBD2	TRBJ2-3	ASSENGGYSTDTQY
TRBV7-8	.	TRBJ1-5	ASSIHGQHLNQPQH
TRBV7-7	.	TRBJ2-1	ASSLGLAPNEQF
TRBV5-6	TRBD2	TRBJ2-7	ASSLGPGGRGYEQY
TRBV7-6	.	TRBJ2-6	ASSSGYTGANVLT
TRBV7-2	.	TRBJ2-2	ASSQTKAGELF
TRBV7-9	TRBD1	.	ASSPTDRGTPYEQY
TRBV6-1	.	TRBJ1-6	ASSEETGGNSPLH